These T cell receptor beta chains were read from a single sample in a study of blood T cell repertoires in COVID-19. The repertoire was sequenced with immunoSEQ multiplex PCR; TCRdb's copy has only in-frame clones and lacks some. The sample has more than 50,000 clones, 90% seen once; the top ten hold 3% to 4%. Input material: peripheral blood. These receptor sequences come from a human donor in a cohort sampled during active COVID-19. CDR3s include the opening cysteine and the closing phenylalanine or tryptophan. D genes are given only for firm matches.

TRBV10-3	15	TRBJ1-2	-	CAISESGDGTHGYTF
TRBV5-1	14	TRBJ2-1	TRBD1	CASSGQGAGDEQFF
TRBV7-9	15	TRBJ1-1	-	CASSLGGGAGTEAFF
TRBV6-2/TRBV6-3	17	TRBJ2-1	-	CASSSSRASSSYNEQFF
TRBV5-6	16	TRBJ1-3	TRBD1	CASSNRDRGSGNTIYF
TRBV2	16	TRBJ2-3	TRBD2	CASSRASGSWTDTQYF
TRBV6-5	15	TRBJ1-5	TRBD1	CASSYSGGVNQPQHF
TRBV6-6	15	TRBJ2-1	TRBD1	CASSWEGQGKNEQFF
TRBV9	16	TRBJ2-2	TRBD1	CASSVHPGQGTGELFF
TRBV19	14	TRBJ1-5	-	CASSGQVGNQPQHF
TRBV7-9	14	TRBJ1-2	-	CASSLFGGKYGYTF
TRBV2	15	TRBJ2-3	-	CASSDGGREADTQYF
TRBV30	14	TRBJ1-6	TRBD1	CAWDGTGGNSPLHF
TRBV5-1	13	TRBJ2-1	TRBD2	CASSLGLAYEQFF
TRBV4-1	18	TRBJ2-3	TRBD2	CASRVRVLAGGRTDTQYF
TRBV9	15	TRBJ1-3	-	CASSLWWPLRNTIYF
TRBV21-1	14	TRBJ1-4	-	CASSKLRGNEKLFF
TRBV10-3	18	TRBJ2-6	TRBD2	CAISEVGSGKAGANVLTF
TRBV5-1	22	TRBJ2-7	TRBD2	CASSLSTSGSIWAVGSSYEQYF
TRBV2	15	TRBJ1-5	TRBD1	CASSGRRQGNQPQHF
TRBV29-1	13	TRBJ2-5	TRBD2	CSVDRGSQETQYF
TRBV11-2	15	TRBJ2-1	TRBD1	CASSRGQGSYNEQFF
TRBV29-1	14	TRBJ2-1	-	CSAILPSSYNEQFF
TRBV6-5	15	TRBJ1-2	-	CASSYSGRTVYGYTF
TRBV27	12	TRBJ2-5	-	CASSFGGETQYF
TRBV6-5	14	TRBJ1-1	-	CASSYSNSNTEAFF
TRBV7-7	15	TRBJ2-1	-	CASSLTDSSYNEQFF
TRBV7-3	13	TRBJ1-1	-	CASSLTQNTEAFF
TRBV5-1	15	TRBJ2-7	-	CASSSSVPRDYEQYF
TRBV11-2	20	TRBJ1-1	-	CASSLEWAPTVTIMNTEAFF
TRBV4-1	12	TRBJ2-5	TRBD2	CASSWEGETQYF
TRBV6-5	13	TRBJ1-6	TRBD1	CASGTGAESPLHF
TRBV5-6	15	TRBJ1-6	-	CASSGQPNNNSPLHF
TRBV29-1	14	TRBJ2-2	TRBD1	CSVEGTGFPGELFF
TRBV6-2/TRBV6-3	17	TRBJ2-2	-	CASSYLSIRGNTGELFF
TRBV5-6	15	TRBJ2-5	TRBD1	CASSLRGTGQETQYF
TRBV30	13	TRBJ2-2	-	CAWSLGYTGELFF
TRBV7-2	15	TRBJ2-2	-	CASSRTVANTGELFF
TRBV10-3	16	TRBJ1-3	TRBD1	CAISDITGESGNTIYF
TRBV5-1	12	TRBJ2-1	-	CASSLGRGEQFF
TRBV11-1	16	TRBJ1-3	TRBD1	CASSQRDSLTGNTIYF